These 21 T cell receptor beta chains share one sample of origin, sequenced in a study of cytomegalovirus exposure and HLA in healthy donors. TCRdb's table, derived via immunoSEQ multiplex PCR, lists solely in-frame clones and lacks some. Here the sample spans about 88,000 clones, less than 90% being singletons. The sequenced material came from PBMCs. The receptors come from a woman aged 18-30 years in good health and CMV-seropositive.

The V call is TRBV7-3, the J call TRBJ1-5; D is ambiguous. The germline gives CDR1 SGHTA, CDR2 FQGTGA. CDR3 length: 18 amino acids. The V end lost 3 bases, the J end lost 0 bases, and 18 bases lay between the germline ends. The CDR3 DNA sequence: TGTGCCAGCAGCTTGTCCATACGGGGAAGGTCTAGCAATCAGCCCCAGCATTTT. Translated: CASSLSIRGRSSNQPQHF.

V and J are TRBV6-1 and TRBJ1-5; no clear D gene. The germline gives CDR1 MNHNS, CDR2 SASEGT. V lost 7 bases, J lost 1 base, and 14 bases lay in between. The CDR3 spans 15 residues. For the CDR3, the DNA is TGTGCCAGCACCCCAATGGGCGGGAGCAATCAGCCCCAGCATTTT. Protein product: CASTPMGGSNQPQHF.

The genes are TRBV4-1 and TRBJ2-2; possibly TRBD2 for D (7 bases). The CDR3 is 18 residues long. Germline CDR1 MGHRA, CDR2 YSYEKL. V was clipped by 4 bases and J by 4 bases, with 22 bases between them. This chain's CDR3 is CASSLSIAGAVGTGELFF. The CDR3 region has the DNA TGCGCCAGCAGCCTTTCGATTGCGGGGGCCGTAGGCACCGGGGAGCTGTTTTTT.

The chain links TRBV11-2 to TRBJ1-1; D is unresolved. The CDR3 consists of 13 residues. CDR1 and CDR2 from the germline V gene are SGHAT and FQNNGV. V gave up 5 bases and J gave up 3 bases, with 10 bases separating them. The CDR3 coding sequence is TGTGCCAGCAGCGCCACAAGCGACACTGAAGCTTTCTTT. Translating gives CASSATSDTEAFF.

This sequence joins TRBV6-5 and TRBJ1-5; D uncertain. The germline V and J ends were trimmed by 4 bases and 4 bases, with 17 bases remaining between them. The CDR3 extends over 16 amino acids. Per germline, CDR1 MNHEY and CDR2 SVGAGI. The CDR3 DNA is TGTGCCAGCAGTTCCAGTGGATACCCCAGGAATCAGCCCCAGCATTTT. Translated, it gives CASSSSGYPRNQPQHF.

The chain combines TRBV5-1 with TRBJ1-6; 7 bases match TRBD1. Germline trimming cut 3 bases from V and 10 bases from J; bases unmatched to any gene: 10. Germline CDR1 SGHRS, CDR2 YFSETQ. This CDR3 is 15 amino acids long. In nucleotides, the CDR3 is TGCGCCAGCAGCTACAAGACAGGGCAAGGATCACCCCTCCACTTT. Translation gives CASSYKTGQGSPLHF. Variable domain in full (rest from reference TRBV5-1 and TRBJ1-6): KAGVTQTPRYLIKTRGQQVTLSCSPISGHRSVSWYQQTPGQGLQFLFEYFSETQRNKGNFPGRFSGRQFSNSRSEMNVSTLELGDSALYLCASSYKTGQGSPLHFGNGTRLTVT.

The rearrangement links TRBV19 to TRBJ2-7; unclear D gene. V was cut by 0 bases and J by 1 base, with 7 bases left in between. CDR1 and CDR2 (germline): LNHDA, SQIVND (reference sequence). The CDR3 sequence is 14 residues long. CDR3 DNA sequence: TGTGCCAGTAGTATAGATGGGCAGTCCTACGAGCAGTACTTC. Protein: CASSIDGQSYEQYF.

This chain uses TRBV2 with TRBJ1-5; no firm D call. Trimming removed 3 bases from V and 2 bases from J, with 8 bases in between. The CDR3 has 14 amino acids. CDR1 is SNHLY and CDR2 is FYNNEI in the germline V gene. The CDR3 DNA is TGTGCCAGCAGTGAGCTTCAGGGCAATCAGCCCCAGCATTTT. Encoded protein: CASSELQGNQPQHF.

CDR3: CASSYGQGAYEQYF. In DNA form, the CDR3 reads TGTGCCAGCAGTTACGGACAGGGTGCCTACGAGCAGTACTTC. V is TRBV6-5 and J is TRBJ2-7; 8 bases align to TRBD1. The CDR3 loop spans 14 amino acids. The trim removed 2 bases at V and 2 bases at J, leaving 2 bases unmatched. CDR1 and CDR2 from the germline V gene are MNHEY and SVGAGI.

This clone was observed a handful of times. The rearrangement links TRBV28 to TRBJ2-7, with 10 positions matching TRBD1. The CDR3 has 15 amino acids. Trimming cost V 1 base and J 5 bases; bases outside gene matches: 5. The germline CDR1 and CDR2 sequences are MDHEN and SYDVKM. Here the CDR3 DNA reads TGTGCCAGCAGTTTATCGGACAGGGGGAGGCACGAGCAGTACTTC. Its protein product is CASSLSDRGRHEQYF.

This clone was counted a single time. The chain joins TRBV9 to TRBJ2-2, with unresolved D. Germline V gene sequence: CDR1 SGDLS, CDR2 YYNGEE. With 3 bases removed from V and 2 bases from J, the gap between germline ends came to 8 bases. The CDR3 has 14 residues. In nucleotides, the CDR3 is TGTGCCAGCAGCGGACTCAGAAACACCGGGGAGCTGTTTTTT. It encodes CASSGLRNTGELFF.

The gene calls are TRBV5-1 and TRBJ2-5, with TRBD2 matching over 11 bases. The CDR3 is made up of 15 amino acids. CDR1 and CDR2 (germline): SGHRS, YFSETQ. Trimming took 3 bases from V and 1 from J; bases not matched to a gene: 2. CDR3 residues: CASSSTSGVQETQYF. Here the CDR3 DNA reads TGCGCCAGCAGCTCGACTAGCGGGGTCCAAGAGACCCAGTACTTC.

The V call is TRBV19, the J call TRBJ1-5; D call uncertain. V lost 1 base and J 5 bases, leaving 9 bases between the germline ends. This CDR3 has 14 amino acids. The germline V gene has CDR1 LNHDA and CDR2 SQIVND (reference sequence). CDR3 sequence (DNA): TGTGCCAGTAGTATAGGGCCGGGGTATCAGCCCCAGCATTTT. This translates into CASSIGPGYQPQHF.

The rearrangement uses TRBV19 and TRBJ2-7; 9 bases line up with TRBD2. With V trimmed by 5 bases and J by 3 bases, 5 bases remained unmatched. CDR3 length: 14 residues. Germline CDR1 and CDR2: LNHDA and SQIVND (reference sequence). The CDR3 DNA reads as TGTGCCAGTAGTCAGCGGGGGGAAGACTACGAGCAGTACTTC. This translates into CASSQRGEDYEQYF.

CDR3 loop: CASRNDRGEGNEQFF. The CDR3 region has the DNA TGTGCCAGCAGGAACGACAGGGGGGAAGGCAATGAGCAGTTCTTC. The chain recombines TRBV2 with TRBJ2-1, with 9 bases aligning to TRBD1. This CDR3 has 15 residues. V shed 6 bases, J shed 6 bases, and the junction held 9 bases outside the gene matches. CDR1 SNHLY and CDR2 FYNNEI come from the germline V gene.

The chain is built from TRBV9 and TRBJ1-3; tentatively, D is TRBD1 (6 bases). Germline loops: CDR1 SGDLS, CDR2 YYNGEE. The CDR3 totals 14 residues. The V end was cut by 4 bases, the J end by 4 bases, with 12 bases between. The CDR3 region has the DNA TGTGCCAGCAGCTCCCGACAGGAGGGAAACACCATATATTTT. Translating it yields CASSSRQEGNTIYF.

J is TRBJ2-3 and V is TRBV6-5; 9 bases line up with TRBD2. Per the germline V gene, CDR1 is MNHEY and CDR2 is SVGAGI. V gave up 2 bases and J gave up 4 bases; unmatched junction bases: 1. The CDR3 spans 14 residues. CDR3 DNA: TGTGCCAGCAGTTACGGCGGGGGGGCAGATACGCAGTATTTT. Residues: CASSYGGGADTQYF.

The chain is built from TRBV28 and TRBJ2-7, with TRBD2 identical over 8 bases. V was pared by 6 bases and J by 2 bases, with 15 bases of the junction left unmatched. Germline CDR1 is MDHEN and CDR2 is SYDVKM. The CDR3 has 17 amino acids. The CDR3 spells CASSPLYLAGRPYEQYF. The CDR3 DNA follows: TGTGCCAGCAGCCCCTTATACTTAGCGGGGAGACCCTACGAGCAGTACTTC.

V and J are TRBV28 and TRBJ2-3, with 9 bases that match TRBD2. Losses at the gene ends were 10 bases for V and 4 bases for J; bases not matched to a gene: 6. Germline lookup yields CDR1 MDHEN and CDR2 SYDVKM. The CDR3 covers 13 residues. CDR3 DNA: TGTGCCAACGGCGGGGGGGCCCCAGATACGCAGTATTTT. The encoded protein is CANGGGAPDTQYF.

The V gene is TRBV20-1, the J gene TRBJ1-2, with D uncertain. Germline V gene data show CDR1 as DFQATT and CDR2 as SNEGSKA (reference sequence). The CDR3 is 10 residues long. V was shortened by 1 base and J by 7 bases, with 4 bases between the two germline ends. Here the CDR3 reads CSARVFGYTF. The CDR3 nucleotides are TGCAGTGCTAGAGTCTTTGGCTACACCTTC.

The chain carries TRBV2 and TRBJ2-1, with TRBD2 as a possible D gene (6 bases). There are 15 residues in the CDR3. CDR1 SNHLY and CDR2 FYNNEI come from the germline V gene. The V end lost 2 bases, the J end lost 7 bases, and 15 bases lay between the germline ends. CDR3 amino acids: CASSEQLEGMNEQFF. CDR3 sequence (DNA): TGTGCCAGCAGTGAACAGTTGGAGGGTATGAATGAGCAGTTCTTC. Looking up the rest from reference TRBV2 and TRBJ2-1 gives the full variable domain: EPEVTQTPSHQVTQMGQEVILRCVPISNHLYFYWYRQILGQKVEFLVSFYNNEISEKSEIFDDQFSVERPDGSNFTLKIRSTKLEDSAMYFCASSEQLEGMNEQFFGPGTRLTVL.